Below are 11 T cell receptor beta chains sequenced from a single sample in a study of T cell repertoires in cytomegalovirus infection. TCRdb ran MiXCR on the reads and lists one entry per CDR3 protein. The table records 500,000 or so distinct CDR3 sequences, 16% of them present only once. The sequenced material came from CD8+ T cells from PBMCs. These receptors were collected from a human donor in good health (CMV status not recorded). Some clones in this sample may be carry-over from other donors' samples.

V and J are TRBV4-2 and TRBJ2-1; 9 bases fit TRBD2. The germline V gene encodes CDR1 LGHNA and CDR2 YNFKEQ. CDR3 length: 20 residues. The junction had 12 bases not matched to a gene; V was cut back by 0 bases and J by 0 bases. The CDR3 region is CASSQDVVAGVASSYNEQFF. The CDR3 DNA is TGTGCCAGCAGCCAAGATGTGGTAGCGGGAGTGGCGAGCTCCTACAATGAGCAGTTCTTC.

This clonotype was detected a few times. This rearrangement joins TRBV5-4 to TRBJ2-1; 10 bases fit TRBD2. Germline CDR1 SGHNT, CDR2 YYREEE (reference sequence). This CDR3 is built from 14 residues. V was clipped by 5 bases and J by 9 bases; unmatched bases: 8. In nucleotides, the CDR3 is TGTGCCAGCAGTTCGCTAGCGGGAGAGCGTGAGCAGTTCTTC. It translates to CASSSLAGEREQFF.

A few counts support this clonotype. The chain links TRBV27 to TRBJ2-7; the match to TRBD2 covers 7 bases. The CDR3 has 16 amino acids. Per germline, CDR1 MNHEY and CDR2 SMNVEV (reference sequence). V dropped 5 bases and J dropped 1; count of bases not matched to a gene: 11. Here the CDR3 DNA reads TGTGCCAGCAGTCTCAGCGGGGTTGCAGGGTCCTACGAGCAGTACTTC. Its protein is CASSLSGVAGSYEQYF.

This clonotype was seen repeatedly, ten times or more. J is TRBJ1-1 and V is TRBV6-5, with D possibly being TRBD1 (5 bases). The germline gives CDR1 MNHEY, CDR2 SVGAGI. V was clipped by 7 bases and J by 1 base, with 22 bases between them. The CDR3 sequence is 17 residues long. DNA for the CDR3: TGTGCCAGCACCCAGCAGGGACTCCCGAACCCGAACACTGAAGCTTTCTTT. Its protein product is CASTQQGLPNPNTEAFF.

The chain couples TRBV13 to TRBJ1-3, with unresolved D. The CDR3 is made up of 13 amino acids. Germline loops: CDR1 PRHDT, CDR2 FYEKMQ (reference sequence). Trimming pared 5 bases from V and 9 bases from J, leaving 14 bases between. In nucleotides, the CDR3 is TGTGCCAGCAGCCCAGCACTGGACTTCACCATATATTTT. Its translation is CASSPALDFTIYF.

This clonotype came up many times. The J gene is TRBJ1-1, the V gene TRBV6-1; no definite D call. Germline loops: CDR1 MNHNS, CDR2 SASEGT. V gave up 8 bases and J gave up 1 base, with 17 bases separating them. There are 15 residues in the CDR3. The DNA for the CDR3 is TGTGCCAGCCTGGGCGGTGGGGTCGCGAACACTGAAGCTTTCTTT. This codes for CASLGGGVANTEAFF.

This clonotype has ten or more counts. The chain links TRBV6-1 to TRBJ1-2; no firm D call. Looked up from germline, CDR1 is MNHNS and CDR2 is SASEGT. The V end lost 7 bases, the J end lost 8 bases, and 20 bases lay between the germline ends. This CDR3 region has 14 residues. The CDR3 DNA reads TGTGCCAGCACCCAAAGCGCCCGACGATTGGGCTACACCTTC. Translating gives CASTQSARRLGYTF.

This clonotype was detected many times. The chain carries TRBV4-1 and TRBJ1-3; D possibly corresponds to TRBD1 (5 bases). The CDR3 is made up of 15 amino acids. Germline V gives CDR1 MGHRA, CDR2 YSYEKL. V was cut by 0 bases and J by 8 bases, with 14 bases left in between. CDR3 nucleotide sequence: TGCGCCAGCAGCCAAGAAACCTCCGCCAGGGACACCATATATTTT. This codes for CASSQETSARDTIYF.

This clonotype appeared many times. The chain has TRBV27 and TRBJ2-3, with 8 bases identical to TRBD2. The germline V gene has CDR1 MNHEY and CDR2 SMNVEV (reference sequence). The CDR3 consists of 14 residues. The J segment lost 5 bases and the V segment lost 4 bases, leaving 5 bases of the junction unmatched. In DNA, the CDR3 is TGTGCCAGCAGTTCGGGGGGGCGAGGAGATACGCAGTATTTT. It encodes CASSSGGRGDTQYF.

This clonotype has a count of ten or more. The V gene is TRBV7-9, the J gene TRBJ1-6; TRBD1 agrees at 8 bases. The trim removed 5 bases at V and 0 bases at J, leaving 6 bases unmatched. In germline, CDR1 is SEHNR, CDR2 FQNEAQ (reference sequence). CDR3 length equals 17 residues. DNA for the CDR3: TGTGCCAGCAGCAAACGACAGGGGAGCTCCTATAATTCACCCCTCCACTTT. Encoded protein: CASSKRQGSSYNSPLHF.

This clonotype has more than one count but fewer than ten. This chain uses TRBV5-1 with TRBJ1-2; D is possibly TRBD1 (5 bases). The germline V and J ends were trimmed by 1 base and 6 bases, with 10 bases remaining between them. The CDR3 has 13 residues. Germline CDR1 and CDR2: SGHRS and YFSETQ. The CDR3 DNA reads TGCGCCAGCAGCTTGAAGGGGAACGATGGCTACACCTTC. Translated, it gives CASSLKGNDGYTF.